Below, 9 T cell receptor beta chains from the same sample are listed, as sequenced in a study of blood T cell repertoires in COVID-19. Using immunoSEQ multiplex PCR, the repertoire was profiled, and TCRdb retains in-frame clones only, with some absent. This table holds fewer than 85,000 clones, roughly four fifths found once. The source material was peripheral blood. Source of these receptors: a man between 65 and 80 years old with COVID-19, enrolled during active disease.

This clone was found a few times. This chain links TRBV4-3 with TRBJ2-4; possibly TRBD2 for D (7 bases). The CDR3 has 16 residues. CDR1 is LGHNA, CDR2 YSLEER, per germline. The V and J ends lost 2 bases and 8 bases respectively, with 19 bases between them. CDR3 sequence: CASSQLFTGRGDIQYF. In DNA form, the CDR3 reads TGCGCCAGCAGCCAACTCTTTACAGGGAGGGGAGACATTCAGTACTTC.

The chain employs TRBV5-1 and TRBJ2-1; maybe TRBD2 (5 bases). Trimming cost V 1 base and J 3 bases, with 14 bases left between them. Germline CDR1 SGHRS, CDR2 YFSETQ. This CDR3 comprises 16 residues. CDR3 in DNA: TGCGCCAGCAGCTTGTTGCTAGCAGAAAACTACAATGAGCAGTTCTTC. Its protein product is CASSLLLAENYNEQFF.

This clone was picked up a small number of times. The V gene is TRBV27, the J gene TRBJ1-2, with 7 bases aligning to TRBD1. The trim removed 8 bases at V and 3 bases at J, leaving 9 bases unmatched. The CDR3 loop spans 14 amino acids. Germline-derived CDR1 and CDR2 are MNHEY and SMNVEV (reference sequence). The CDR3 loop is CASGDRQGYYGYTF. CDR3 coding DNA: TGTGCCAGCGGGGACCGACAGGGCTACTATGGCTACACCTTC.

V usage is TRBV10-3 and J usage is TRBJ2-1; 10 bases agree with TRBD2. Trimming removed 4 bases from V and 7 bases from J; junction bases left unmatched: 10. The CDR3 runs 16 residues. Germline CDR1 ENHRY, CDR2 SYGVKD. CDR3 amino acids: CAISGFSGRTENEQFF. CDR3 bases: TGTGCCATCAGTGGGTTTAGCGGGAGGACCGAAAATGAGCAGTTCTTC.

The chain carries TRBV28 and TRBJ1-5; 7 bases line up with TRBD1. The CDR3 sequence is 12 residues long. Trimming cost V 8 bases and J 3 bases; bases outside gene matches: 1. The germline V gene has CDR1 MDHEN and CDR2 SYDVKM. The CDR3 is CASDRANQPQHF. The CDR3 DNA reads as TGTGCCAGCGACAGGGCCAATCAGCCCCAGCATTTT.

CDR3 residues: CAIRPGEPGELFF. The CDR3, as DNA: TGTGCCATCAGGCCCGGGGAACCCGGGGAGCTGTTTTTT. The genes are TRBV10-3 and TRBJ2-2; D might be TRBD2 (5 bases). V lost 6 bases, J lost 6 bases, and 11 bases lay in between. The CDR3 runs 13 residues. The V gene's germline CDR1 is ENHRY and CDR2 SYGVKD.

In this sample, this clone turned up a few times. The CDR3 reads CASSEGTDYGYTF. The CDR3 bases are TGTGCCAGCAGCGAAGGGACAGACTATGGCTACACCTTC. The V and J genes are TRBV28 and TRBJ1-2; 7 bases are a match to TRBD1. The CDR3 is made up of 13 amino acids. Germline V CDR1 and CDR2: MDHEN, SYDVKM. The J segment lost 3 bases and the V segment lost 6 bases, leaving 4 bases of the junction unmatched.

The chain recombines TRBV25-1 with TRBJ1-2; D ambiguous. The ends were cut back, 1 base at V and 7 bases at J, with 10 bases in the middle. CDR1 and CDR2 (germline): MGHDK, SYGVNS. This CDR3 spans 13 amino acids. CDR3 in amino acids: CASSESGETGYTF. DNA of the CDR3: TGTGCCAGCAGTGAATCGGGAGAAACTGGCTACACCTTC.

The chain links TRBV9 to TRBJ1-6, with D hard to call. Germline lookup yields CDR1 SGDLS and CDR2 YYNGEE. Trimming removed 3 bases at V and 9 bases at J, with 16 bases between. The length of the CDR3 is 15 residues. The CDR3 DNA is TGTGCCAGCAGCGACTCGATAATCCCTACTTCACCCCTCCACTTT. It translates to CASSDSIIPTSPLHF.